A single sample gave rise to the 23 T cell receptor beta chains below, sequenced in a study of blood T cell repertoires in COVID-19. The protocol was immunoSEQ multiplex PCR, while the TCRdb copy is restricted to in-frame clones and leaves out a portion. The sample yields over 200,000 clones, 89% seen once. Specimen: peripheral blood. The receptor set was obtained from a man between 60 and 75 years old who had recovered from COVID-19.

The rearrangement uses TRBV5-4 and TRBJ2-7, with 10 bases identical to TRBD1. Germline values: CDR1 SGHNT, CDR2 YYREEE (reference sequence). V lost 4 bases to trimming and J lost 3 bases; unmatched junction nucleotides: 7. The CDR3 covers 15 residues. DNA of the CDR3: TGTGCCAGCAGCCGTCCGGGACAGGGGTTCTACGAGCAGTACTTC. It codes for CASSRPGQGFYEQYF.

This clone was recorded once. The V gene is TRBV5-1, the J gene TRBJ1-1; D perhaps matches TRBD1 (6 bases). The germline V and J ends were trimmed by 4 bases and 1 base, with 17 bases remaining between them. Germline CDR1 reads SGHRS; CDR2 reads YFSETQ. The CDR3 covers 16 residues. The CDR3 bases are TGCGCCAGCAGCCCCACGGGGAGGGGGGCGAACACTGAAGCTTTCTTT. Translated: CASSPTGRGANTEAFF. The complete variable domain, with remaining parts taken from reference TRBV5-1 and TRBJ1-1, reads KAGVTQTPRYLIKTRGQQVTLSCSPISGHRSVSWYQQTPGQGLQFLFEYFSETQRNKGNFPGRFSGRQFSNSRSEMNVSTLELGDSALYLCASSPTGRGANTEAFFGQGTRLTVV.

This sequence joins TRBV19 and TRBJ2-7; 9 bases line up with TRBD1. The CDR3 is made up of 15 amino acids. Trimming at V came to 5 bases and at J to 2 bases, leaving 7 bases not matched to a gene. Germline loops: CDR1 LNHDA, CDR2 SQIVND (reference sequence). The CDR3 sequence is CASSFRDREAYEQYF. The CDR3, as DNA: TGTGCCAGTAGTTTCCGGGACAGGGAAGCCTACGAGCAGTACTTC.

The chain uses TRBV7-6 and TRBJ2-5; 14 bases map to TRBD2. The CDR3 length is 18 residues. Germline CDR1 is SGHVS and CDR2 is FNYEAQ. Unmatched junction bases numbered 7, after V lost 1 base and J lost 3 bases. In DNA form, the CDR3 reads TGTGCCAGCAGCTTAGGGGTGACTAGCGGGGGGGCGAAAGAGACCCAGTACTTC. Its protein is CASSLGVTSGGAKETQYF.

The V gene is TRBV5-4, the J gene TRBJ2-1; 10 bases are shared with TRBD2. Looked up from germline, CDR1 is SGHNT and CDR2 is YYREEE (reference sequence). Trimming removed 0 bases from V and 0 bases from J; junction bases left unmatched: 6. The CDR3 contains 18 residues. CDR3 in amino acids: CASSLGASGSPSYNEQFF. The CDR3 DNA follows: TGTGCCAGCAGCTTGGGGGCTAGCGGGAGTCCCTCCTACAATGAGCAGTTCTTC.

This clone was seen once. The CDR3 loop reads CASSQMTGVGNYGYTF. The CDR3 DNA reads TGTGCCAGCAGCCAGATGACAGGGGTCGGTAACTATGGCTACACCTTC. V is TRBV13 and J is TRBJ1-2; TRBD1 aligns across 8 bases. The CDR3 spans 16 residues. CDR1 is PRHDT, CDR2 FYEKMQ, per germline (reference sequence). V was pared by 5 bases and J by 1 base, with 9 bases of the junction left unmatched.

This chain uses TRBV10-3 with TRBJ2-1; 14 bases match TRBD2. The CDR3 covers 16 residues. J gave up 6 bases and V 3 bases, and 4 bases lay outside the gene matches. The germline gives CDR1 ENHRY, CDR2 SYGVKD. The CDR3: CAISDRGTSGSNEQFF. The CDR3 nucleotides read TGTGCCATCAGTGATCGAGGGACTAGCGGGAGCAATGAGCAGTTCTTC.

This clone has just one count. The chain couples TRBV13 to TRBJ1-6, with a tentative D call TRBD1 (6 bases). The CDR3 runs to 18 residues. Trimming removed 2 bases from V and 4 bases from J, with 18 bases in between. CDR1 and CDR2 from the germline V gene are PRHDT and FYEKMQ (reference sequence). The CDR3 reads CASSLSPGGPNYNSPLHF. As DNA, the CDR3 is TGTGCCAGCAGCTTAAGTCCGGGGGGGCCGAATTATAATTCACCCCTCCACTTT. Drawing the rest from reference TRBV13 and TRBJ1-6, the complete variable domain is AAGVIQSPRHLIKEKRETATLKCYPIPRHDTVYWYQQGPGQDPQFLISFYEKMQSDKGSIPDRFSAQQFSDYHSELNMSSLELGDSALYFCASSLSPGGPNYNSPLHFGNGTRLTVT.

The chain uses TRBV2 and TRBJ2-2; tentative D call: TRBD1 (5 bases). V lost 5 bases to trimming and J lost 1 base, with 8 bases between them. Germline V gene data show CDR1 as SNHLY and CDR2 as FYNNEI. This CDR3 comprises 14 residues. The CDR3 bases are TGTGCCAGCAGTTTCGACAGGAACACCGGGGAGCTGTTTTTT. Translated: CASSFDRNTGELFF.

This sequence joins TRBV7-9 and TRBJ1-2; the match to TRBD1 covers 7 bases. Looked up from germline, CDR1 is SEHNR and CDR2 is FQNEAQ (reference sequence). The V gene end was trimmed by 5 bases and the J gene end by 8 bases; junction bases not matched to a gene: 17. The CDR3 runs 16 residues. DNA for the CDR3: TGTGCCAGCAGCCACATCCTGACAGGGTCCCCTGGGGGCTACACCTTC. This sequence encodes CASSHILTGSPGGYTF.

This chain links TRBV20-1 with TRBJ2-1; no firm D call. The CDR3 has 12 amino acids. V lost 3 bases and J 5 bases, leaving 8 bases between the germline ends. CDR1 and CDR2 (germline): DFQATT, SNEGSKA (reference sequence). CDR3 in amino acids: CSASGTHNEQFF. In DNA, the CDR3 is TGCAGTGCTAGTGGCACTCACAATGAGCAGTTCTTC.

This chain connects TRBV4-2 to TRBJ1-6; D is unclear. Germline V gene sequence: CDR1 LGHNA, CDR2 YNFKEQ. CDR3 length: 16 residues. V gave up 3 bases and J gave up 5 bases, with 14 bases separating them. The CDR3 reads CASSHPYTDNNSPLHF. The CDR3 nucleotides read TGTGCCAGCAGCCACCCCTACACAGATAATAATTCACCCCTCCACTTT.

The chain links TRBV11-3 to TRBJ2-1; TRBD2 is a possible D gene (5 bases). The CDR3 runs to 13 residues. Germline CDR1 reads SGHNT; CDR2 reads YENEEA. The V and J ends lost 3 bases and 9 bases respectively, with 12 bases between them. Written as DNA, the CDR3 is TGTGCCAGCAGCTTTTCTAGCATCACTGAGCAGTTCTTC. Encoded protein: CASSFSSITEQFF. The whole variable domain, filled in from reference TRBV11-3 and TRBJ2-1, reads EAGVVQSPRYKIIEKKQPVAFWCNPISGHNTLYWYLQNLGQGPELLIRYENEEAVDDSQLPKDRFSAERLKGVDSTLKIQPAELGDSAVYLCASSFSSITEQFFGPGTRLTVL.

This chain uses TRBV14 with TRBJ1-3; D not resolved. Between the trimmed V and J ends, which lost 1 base and 0 bases, there was a span of 4 bases. This CDR3 spans 14 amino acids. Per germline, CDR1 SGHDN and CDR2 FVKESK. CDR3 nucleotide sequence: TGTGCCAGCAGCCAAGTACACTCTGGAAACACCATATATTTT. Its protein product is CASSQVHSGNTIYF.

The chain employs TRBV29-1 and TRBJ2-1, with 7 bases fitting TRBD2. Trimming at V came to 4 bases and at J to 8 bases, leaving 11 bases not matched to a gene. The germline V gene has CDR1 SQVTM and CDR2 ANQGSEA. The CDR3 has 14 residues. Here the CDR3 reads CSVGGTGTTYEQFF. The CDR3 nucleotides are TGCAGCGTTGGGGGAACCGGGACTACTTATGAGCAGTTCTTC.

This clone has only one observation. This chain links TRBV6-1 with TRBJ1-2; the D is unclear. CDR3 length equals 14 residues. In germline, CDR1 is MNHNS, CDR2 SASEGT. V was shortened by 0 bases and J by 4 bases, with 9 bases between the two germline ends. Written as DNA, the CDR3 is TGTGCCAGCAGTGAAGCATCCGGGATCTATGGCTACACCTTC. This gives the protein CASSEASGIYGYTF.

This chain links TRBV6-6 with TRBJ1-5, with unresolved D. V shed 5 bases and J shed 6 bases, with 17 bases lying between them. CDR3 length equals 15 residues. Germline CDR1 is MNHNY and CDR2 is SVGAGI (reference sequence). CDR3 DNA sequence: TGTGCCAGCAGTGCCGGGTTCAAGGTCGGTCAGCCCCAGCATTTT. It specifies CASSAGFKVGQPQHF.

The CDR3 DNA follows: TGTGCCACCGATGGGGGAGGAGCCAAAAACATTCAGTACTTC. Translated, it gives CATDGGGAKNIQYF. The rearrangement uses TRBV6-5 and TRBJ2-4; the D gene is possibly TRBD2 (6 bases). The CDR3 covers 14 residues. The V end lost 10 bases, the J end lost 0 bases, and 13 bases lay between the germline ends. Per the germline V gene, CDR1 is MNHEY and CDR2 is SVGAGI.

This clone has more than one count but fewer than ten. V and J are TRBV28 and TRBJ1-5; 8 nucleotides agree with TRBD1. Germline loops: CDR1 MDHEN, CDR2 SYDVKM. The trim removed 7 bases at V and 11 bases at J, leaving 13 bases unmatched. The CDR3 consists of 14 residues. The CDR3, as DNA: TGTGCCAGCACTTCAAGTGGGACAGGATGGACCCAGCATTTT. It specifies CASTSSGTGWTQHF.

V is TRBV7-2 and J is TRBJ1-6; TRBD1 matches at 12 bases. Looked up from germline, CDR1 is SGHTA and CDR2 is FQGNSA. CDR3 length equals 18 residues. Trimming took 5 bases from V and 8 from J; bases not matched to a gene: 13. CDR3 nucleotides: TGTGCCAGCAGCCCCTGGGGGACAGGGGGCAATTTGGATTCACCCCTCCACTTT. It translates to CASSPWGTGGNLDSPLHF.

In regard to this clone: Other DNA sequences in the sample encode the same CDR3. The chain has TRBV19 and TRBJ1-1; TRBD1 agrees at 8 bases. The trim removed 5 bases at V and 1 base at J, leaving 0 bases unmatched. Germline values: CDR1 LNHDA, CDR2 SQIVND (reference sequence). The CDR3 consists of 13 residues. The CDR3 loop is CASSQGANTEAFF. CDR3 nucleotide sequence: TGTGCCAGTAGTCAGGGGGCGAACACTGAAGCTTTCTTT. The variable domain in full, with the rest retrieved from reference TRBV19 and TRBJ1-1, is DGGITQSPKYLFRKEGQNVTLSCEQNLNHDAMYWYRQDPGQGLRLIYYSQIVNDFQKGDIAEGYSVSREKKESFPLTVTSAQKNPTAFYLCASSQGANTEAFFGQGTRLTVV.

V gene TRBV3-1 (or the pseudogene TRBV3-2) combines with J gene TRBJ2-4, with D perhaps matching TRBD1 (5 bases). This CDR3 region has 14 residues. CDR1 and CDR2 (germline): LGHDT, YNNKEL (reference sequence). V was pared by 4 bases and J by 6 bases, with 13 bases between. CDR3 loop: CASSLRTGLNIQYF. CDR3 in DNA: TGTGCCAGCAGCCTTAGAACAGGTTTAAACATTCAGTACTTC.

This chain uses TRBV9 with TRBJ2-5, with 11 bases fitting TRBD2. V trimming: 4 bases; J trimming: 5 bases; junction bases outside the gene matches: 7. CDR3 length: 15 residues. The V gene's germline CDR1 is SGDLS and CDR2 YYNGEE. CDR3 in amino acids: CASSNSGGAGETQYF. In DNA, the CDR3 is TGTGCCAGCAGCAATAGCGGGGGGGCTGGGGAGACCCAGTACTTC. Full variable domain (outside the CDR3, taken from reference TRBV9 and TRBJ2-5): DSGVTQTPKHLITATGQRVTLRCSPRSGDLSVYWYQQSLDQGLQFLIQYYNGEERAKGNILERFSAQQFPDLHSELNLSSLELGDSALYFCASSNSGGAGETQYFGPGTRLLVL.